The rows below give T cell receptor beta chains drawn from one sample of a study of shared clonotypes between healthy human individuals. Clones were read by immunoSEQ multiplex PCR, and TCRdb kept only the in-frame ones, dropping some. The sample has around 2.1 million clones, approximately 94% seen once; the top ten hold around 1.7%. Sequenced: naive CD8+ T cells from PBMCs. These receptors were taken from a young man in good health. Some clones in this sample may be carry-over from other donors' samples. CDR3s include the opening cysteine and the closing phenylalanine or tryptophan. D genes are given only for firm matches. Expanded clones get a size class; other rows say once, few or many, or leave the size out.

V	D	size	J	DNA	CDR3
TRBV15	-	-	TRBJ2-7	TGTGCCACCAGCAGAGGGGACCCCAGCTCCTACGAGCAGTACTTC	CATSRGDPSSYEQYF
TRBV28	-	-	TRBJ2-7	TGTGCCAGCGCTAGCGCGGGGGAGCAGTACTTC	CASASAGEQYF
TRBV7-9	-	-	TRBJ1-1	TGTGCCAGCAGCTTAGACTCTTCACCGGCTTTCTTT	CASSLDSSPAFF
TRBV4-3	-	once	TRBJ2-6	TGCGCCAGCAGCCAAGATGTAGCGGTTAGCTCTGGGGCCAACGTCCTGACTTTC	CASSQDVAVSSGANVLTF
TRBV18	-	-	TRBJ2-7	TGTGCCAGCTTCTTGGACAGAGCCTACGAGCAGTACTTC	CASFLDRAYEQYF
TRBV6-6	TRBD2	-	TRBJ2-7	TGTGCCAGCAGTATAGGACTAGGCCCATACGAGCAGTACTTC	CASSIGLGPYEQYF
TRBV11-3	TRBD2	-	TRBJ2-7	TGTGCCAGCAGCCAGACCGGTCTTAGCGGGGAGCAGTACTTC	CASSQTGLSGEQYF
TRBV28	-	-	TRBJ1-5	TGTGCCAGCAATGGCAGCAATCAGCCCCAGCATTTT	CASNGSNQPQHF
TRBV27	TRBD1	-	TRBJ1-1	TGTGCCGCCCGGGGACAGTCAAGTACTGAAGCTTTCTTT	CAARGQSSTEAFF
TRBV15	-	once	TRBJ1-5	TGTGCCACCAGCCCCGGACAGAACAATCAGCCCCAGCATTTT	CATSPGQNNQPQHF
TRBV6-6	-	-	TRBJ2-7	TGTGCCAGCAGTTACTGGACAAGTTACGAGCAGTACTTC	CASSYWTSYEQYF
TRBV4-1	TRBD1	-	TRBJ2-1	TGCGCCAGCAGCCAGGAGACAGGGATCGGTGAGCAGTTCTTC	CASSQETGIGEQFF
TRBV4-1	TRBD1	-	TRBJ2-3	TGCGCCAGCAGCCAAGTACAGGGGGCCGGGGATACGCAGTATTTT	CASSQVQGAGDTQYF
TRBV27	TRBD1	few	TRBJ1-1	TGTGCCAGCAGTTTATGGACAGGGGAAGGATCCACTGAAGCTTTCTTT	CASSLWTGEGSTEAFF
TRBV11-2	-	once	TRBJ1-3	TGTGCCAGCAGCTTAGAAGGCCCGCCGAGCTCTGGAAACACCATATATTTT	CASSLEGPPSSGNTIYF
TRBV30	-	-	TRBJ1-1	TGTGCCTGGAGGCCAACATCGTGGAGTGAAGCTTTCTTT	CAWRPTSWSEAFF
TRBV9	TRBD1	-	TRBJ1-2	TGTGCCAGCAGCGTACCCGACAGGGGGGATGGCTACACCTTC	CASSVPDRGDGYTF
TRBV28	-	once	TRBJ1-2	TGTGCCAGCAGTCACCGACAGGTCCCGAACCCGGGGGGCTACACCTTC	CASSHRQVPNPGGYTF
TRBV7-9	TRBD1	-	TRBJ1-3	TGTGCCAGCAGCTTACAGGGGGCTGGAAACACCATATATTTT	CASSLQGAGNTIYF
TRBV7-2	-	-	TRBJ2-3	TGTGCCAGCAGCCCGACAGGATTCAGCACAGATACGCAGTATTTT	CASSPTGFSTDTQYF
TRBV6-6	-	-	TRBJ1-3	TGTGCCAGCAGGGTCGAGAGCTCTGGAAACACCATATATTTT	CASRVESSGNTIYF
TRBV7-9	-	once	TRBJ1-2	TGTGCCAGCAGCGTTGCCCTAATGGACGGGACAAGTGGCTACACCTTC	CASSVALMDGTSGYTF
TRBV2	TRBD2	-	TRBJ2-2	TGTGCCAGCAGAACGCCTAGCGGGAGGGCCGCCGGGGAGCTGTTTTTT	CASRTPSGRAAGELFF
TRBV2	-	-	TRBJ2-7	TGTGCCAGCGGGACCGATCGCGAGCAGTACTTC	CASGTDREQYF
TRBV4-3	-	-	TRBJ2-7	TGCGCCAGCAGCCAAGATCCGCCGGGCCTAGCCGCCTACGAGCAGTACTTC	CASSQDPPGLAAYEQYF
TRBV4-3	-	-	TRBJ1-5	TGCGCCAGCAGCCAAGGGACCAATCAGCCCCAGCATTTT	CASSQGTNQPQHF
TRBV5-6	TRBD2	-	TRBJ2-7	TGTGCCAGCAGCCCGACTAGCGGGAGCTCCTACGAGCAGTACTTC	CASSPTSGSSYEQYF
TRBV11-2	TRBD2	-	TRBJ2-3	TGTGCCAGCAGCGTCGGACTAGCGATGAGCACAGATACGCAGTATTTT	CASSVGLAMSTDTQYF